This T cell receptor beta chain was sequenced during a study of a mutant IDH1 vaccine in newly diagnosed glioma. Study context: Most had both radiotherapy and temozolomide beforehand; others had only one.

As to this clone: Antigen specificity is unknown.

Sample time point: week 35, safety follow-up. Vaccine doses each comprised 300 ug of mutant IDH1 20-mer peptide, with topical imiquimod. CDR3 length equals 15 residues. The V gene's germline CDR1 is MNHNS and CDR2 SASEGT. The V and J ends lost 7 bases and 1 base, in that order; junction bases with no gene match: 4. Clones were read by immunoSEQ multiplex PCR, and TCRdb kept only the in-frame ones, dropping some. The sample includes tens of thousands of clones, 85% to 90% of them seen just once. The sequencing used PBMCs, collected from a glioma patient whose treatment included an IDH1 peptide vaccine. This chain links TRBV6-1 with TRBJ2-3; the match to TRBD2 covers 11 bases. The TCR sequence derives from a man aged 40-50 years with glioma. The CDR3 DNA follows: TGTGCCAGCACTACACTAGCGGGGGGCACAGATACGCAGTATTTT. It codes for CASTTLAGGTDTQYF.